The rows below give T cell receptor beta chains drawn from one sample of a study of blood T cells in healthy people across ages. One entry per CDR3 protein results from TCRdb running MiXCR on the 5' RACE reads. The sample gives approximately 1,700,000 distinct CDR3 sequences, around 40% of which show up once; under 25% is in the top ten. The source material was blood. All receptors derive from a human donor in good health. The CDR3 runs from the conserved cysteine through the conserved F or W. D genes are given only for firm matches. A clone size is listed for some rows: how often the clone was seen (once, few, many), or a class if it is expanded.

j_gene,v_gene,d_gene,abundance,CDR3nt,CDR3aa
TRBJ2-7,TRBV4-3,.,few,TGCGCCAGCAGCCAAGAACAGGAATCCTACGAGCAGTACTTC,CASSQEQESYEQYF
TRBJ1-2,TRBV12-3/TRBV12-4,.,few,TGTGCCAGCAGCCATACCGGGTCCCTTTACGGCTACACCTTC,CASSHTGSLYGYTF
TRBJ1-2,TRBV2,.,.,TGTGCCGGCAGTGTAGGGACCCCCCTACCCTCTTATGGCTACACCTTC,CAGSVGTPLPSYGYTF
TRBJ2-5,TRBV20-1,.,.,TGCAGTCCGATGCTAGGGGCGGGGACCCAGTACTTC,CSPMLGAGTQYF
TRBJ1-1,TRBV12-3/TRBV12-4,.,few,TGTGCCAGCAGCTTCCGGTCCATGAACACTGAAGCTTTCTTT,CASSFRSMNTEAFF
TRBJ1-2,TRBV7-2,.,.,TGTGCCAGCAGCTTAAGCCCGATGCCGTATGGCTACACCTTC,CASSLSPMPYGYTF
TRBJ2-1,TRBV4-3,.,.,TGCGCCAGCAGCCCCACGGACTTCTTCCGGGATGAGCAGTTCTTC,CASSPTDFFRDEQFF
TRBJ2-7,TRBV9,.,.,TGTGCCAGCAGCGCAGGGACCTTATCCTACGAGCAGTACTTC,CASSAGTLSYEQYF
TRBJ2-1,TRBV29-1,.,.,TGCAGCGTTGAAGACAGGGGCTACAATGAGCAGTTCTTC,CSVEDRGYNEQFF
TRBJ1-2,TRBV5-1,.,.,TGCGCCAGCAGCTTGGATCAGCGAACCTATGGCTACACCTTC,CASSLDQRTYGYTF
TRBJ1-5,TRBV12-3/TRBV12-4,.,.,TGTGCCAGCAGTTTAAACTCCGTGAGCAATCAGCCCCAGCATTTT,CASSLNSVSNQPQHF
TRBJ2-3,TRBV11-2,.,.,TGTGCCAGCAGCTTCCCGCTAAAACTAGATACGCAGTATTTT,CASSFPLKLDTQYF
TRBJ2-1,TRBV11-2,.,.,TGTGCCAGCAGCCCCTACGGCTCCTACAATGAGCAGTTCTTC,CASSPYGSYNEQFF
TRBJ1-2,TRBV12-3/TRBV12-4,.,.,TGTGCCAGCAGTTTCTTAGGGAGGGACGGCGGCTACACCTTC,CASSFLGRDGGYTF
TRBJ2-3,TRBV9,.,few,TGTGCCAGCAGCGTGACACCCCGCGGGCCCTTTAGCACAGATACGCAGTATTTT,CASSVTPRGPFSTDTQYF
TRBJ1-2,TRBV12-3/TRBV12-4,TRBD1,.,TGTGCCAGCAGTCCGACCGGGACAGGGGGCGGTGGCTACACCTTC,CASSPTGTGGGGYTF
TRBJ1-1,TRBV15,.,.,TGTGCCACCCGAGGGGCGGCCCCGAACACTGAAGCTTTCTTT,CATRGAAPNTEAFF
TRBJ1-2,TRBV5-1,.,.,TGCGCCAGCAGCCCCATCCGGGAATCCTATGGCTACACCTTC,CASSPIRESYGYTF
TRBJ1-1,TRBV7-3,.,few,TGTGCCAGCAGCTCTAGTCCCCCCACTGAAGCTTTCTTT,CASSSSPPTEAFF
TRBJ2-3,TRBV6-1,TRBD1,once,TGTGCCAGCAGTCCCTCTAAACCGGGACAGGGAGGAGTAGATACGCAGTATTTT,CASSPSKPGQGGVDTQYF
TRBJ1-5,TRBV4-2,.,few,TGTGCCAGCAGCCAAGGAGTGGGGGTTATTCGGCCTCAGCCCCAGCATTTT,CASSQGVGVIRPQPQHF
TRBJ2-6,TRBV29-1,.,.,TGCAGCGTTGATCGGGGGTCTGGGGCCAACGTCCTGACTTTC,CSVDRGSGANVLTF
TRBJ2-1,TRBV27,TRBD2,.,TGTGCCAGCAGTTCCTTAGGGGATGGCCCAAGCGGGGGGCCGACTGAGCAGTTCTTC,CASSSLGDGPSGGPTEQFF
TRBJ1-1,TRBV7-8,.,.,TGTGCCAGCAGCAAATGGGACCGGGGGGCAGCTTTCTTT,CASSKWDRGAAFF
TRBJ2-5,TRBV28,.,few,TGTGCCAGCAGTTTCCCCCTAGGCGCCAAAGAGACCCAGTACTTC,CASSFPLGAKETQYF
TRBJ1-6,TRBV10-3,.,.,TGTCCCATCACCGGAGAGGGGCCCTTTTCACCCCTCCACTTT,CPITGEGPFSPLHF
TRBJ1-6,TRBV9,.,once,TGTGCCAGCAGCATCCAGCCCCATAATTCACCCCTCCACTTT,CASSIQPHNSPLHF
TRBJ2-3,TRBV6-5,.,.,TGTGCCAGCAGTTACCGGGACATATACACAGATACGCAGTATTTT,CASSYRDIYTDTQYF
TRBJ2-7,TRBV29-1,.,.,TGCAGCGCCACGCTCGGGGAGACCCGGTACTTC,CSATLGETRYF
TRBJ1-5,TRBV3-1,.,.,TGTGCCAGCAGCCAAGACTGGGGGCGCGGACAGCCCCAGCATTTT,CASSQDWGRGQPQHF
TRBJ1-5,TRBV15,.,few,TGTGCCACCAGCTGGGGCAGGGTGGGTTCTCAGCCCCAGCATTTT,CATSWGRVGSQPQHF
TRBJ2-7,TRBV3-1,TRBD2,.,TGTGCCAGCAGCCATTTAGGCCTAGCGGGGGGATTCACCTACGAGCAGTACTTC,CASSHLGLAGGFTYEQYF
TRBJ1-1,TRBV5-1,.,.,TGCGCCAGCAGCGATATTCCGGGCACTGAAGCTTTCTTT,CASSDIPGTEAFF
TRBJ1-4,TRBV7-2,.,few,TGTGCCAGCAGCCCGCGGGGAAGGGAAAAACTGTTTTTT,CASSPRGREKLFF
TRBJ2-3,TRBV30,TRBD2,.,TGTGCCTGGAGTGTATTCCGGGGGGGGAGACGAGATACGCAGTATTTT,CAWSVFRGGRRDTQYF
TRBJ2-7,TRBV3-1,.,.,TGTGCCAGCAGCCAAGGGATACAGGCCGCCTACGAGCAGTACTTC,CASSQGIQAAYEQYF
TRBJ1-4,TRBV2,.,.,TGTGCCAGCAGATCACTGGGGGGGCCGAACGAAAAACTGTTTTTT,CASRSLGGPNEKLFF
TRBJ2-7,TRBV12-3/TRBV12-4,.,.,TGTGCCAGCAGTTTATTTAGGGAAAGCGAGAAGTACTTC,CASSLFRESEKYF
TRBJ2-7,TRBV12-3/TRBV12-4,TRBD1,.,TGTGCCAGCAGTTTGAAGACAGGGGGTGAGCAGTACTTC,CASSLKTGGEQYF
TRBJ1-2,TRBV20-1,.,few,TGCAGTTACCATTCTAACTATGGCTACACCTTC,CSYHSNYGYTF
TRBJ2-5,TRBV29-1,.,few,TGCAGCGTTTATACCCAGGGTAGGGCCCCACAAGAGACCCAGTACTTC,CSVYTQGRAPQETQYF
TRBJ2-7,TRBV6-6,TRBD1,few,TGTGCCAGCAGTCCTCTAATGACAGGGGACGAGCAGTACTTC,CASSPLMTGDEQYF
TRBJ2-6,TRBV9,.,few,TGTGCCAGCAGCCCCCAAGTTGGCGCCTCGGGGGGGGCCAACGTCCTGACTTTC,CASSPQVGASGGANVLTF
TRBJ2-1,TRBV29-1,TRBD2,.,TGCAGCGTTGAAGTCTCGGCGGGGGGGCCTGGGAATGAGCAGTTCTTC,CSVEVSAGGPGNEQFF
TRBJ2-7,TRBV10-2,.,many,TGCGCCAGCAGTGTACGGCAGGGGTCCTACGAGCAGTACTTC,CASSVRQGSYEQYF
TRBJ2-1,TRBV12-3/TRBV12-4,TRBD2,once,TGTGCCAGCAGGGTAGGGACTAGTGATGAGCAGTTCTTC,CASRVGTSDEQFF
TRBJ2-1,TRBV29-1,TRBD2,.,TGCAGCGTTGAACTAGCGGGGGGCTATTACAATGAGCAGTTCTTC,CSVELAGGYYNEQFF
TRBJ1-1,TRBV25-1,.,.,TGTGCCAGCAGTGTGATGGAGGACACTGAAGCTTTCTTT,CASSVMEDTEAFF
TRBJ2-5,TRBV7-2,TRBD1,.,TGTGCCAGCAGCTCCAGGGGGCTTGGTGAGACCCAGTACTTC,CASSSRGLGETQYF
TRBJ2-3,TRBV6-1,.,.,TGTGCCAGCGCCCCCTTGAGCTCGGGTACGCAGTATTTT,CASAPLSSGTQYF
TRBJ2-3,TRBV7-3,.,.,TGTGCCAGCAGCTTAATGGGTACAGACACAGATACGCAGTATTTT,CASSLMGTDTDTQYF
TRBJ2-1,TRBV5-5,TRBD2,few,TGTGCCAGCAGCTACCAACTAGCGGGGAGCAATGAGCAGTTCTTC,CASSYQLAGSNEQFF
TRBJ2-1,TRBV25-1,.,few,TGTGCCAGCAATCCAGTAGGGGGGAGATCCTACAATGAGCAGTTCTTC,CASNPVGGRSYNEQFF
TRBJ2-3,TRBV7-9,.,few,TGTGCCAGCAGCTTAGGGTTACTAGCTCTAGAGACAGATACGCAGTATTTT,CASSLGLLALETDTQYF
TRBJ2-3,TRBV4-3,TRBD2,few,TGCGCCAGCAGCCAAGATCCGGGAGGGGGTGAGGCAGATACGCAGTATTTT,CASSQDPGGGEADTQYF
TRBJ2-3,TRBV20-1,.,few,TGCAGTGCTTGCGGCCGGGACACGGACACAGATACGCAGTATTTT,CSACGRDTDTDTQYF
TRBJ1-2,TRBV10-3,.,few,TGTGCCATCAGTGAAAGTCACAGGGAGTCCGGCTACACCTTC,CAISESHRESGYTF
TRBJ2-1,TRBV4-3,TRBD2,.,TGCGCCAGCAGCCAAGATGCGGGGGTATTGGGAGAGCAGTTCTTC,CASSQDAGVLGEQFF
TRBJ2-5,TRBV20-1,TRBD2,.,TGCAGTGCCCTTAGCGTAGCGGGGGAGGAGACCCAGTACTTC,CSALSVAGEETQYF